Below are 3 T cell receptor beta chains sequenced from a single sample in a study of shared clonotypes between healthy human individuals. Some clones are missing from TCRdb's copy, which holds only in-frame ones; the method was immunoSEQ multiplex PCR. The table records around 1.6 million clones, approximately 98% of them present only once. The material sequenced was naive CD4+ T cells sorted from blood. The subset here: CD45RA+ positively selected. Every receptor here comes from a young man in good health.

V is TRBV7-6 and J is TRBJ2-1; D might be TRBD2 (6 bases). With 6 bases removed from V and 8 bases from J, the gap between germline ends came to 23 bases. This CDR3 region has 16 residues. CDR1 is SGHVS and CDR2 is FNYEAQ in the germline V gene. The CDR3 DNA reads as TGTGCCAGCAGAGGCGGGACCCTACAGATTGGAGATGAGCAGTTCTTC. This gives the protein CASRGGTLQIGDEQFF.

The chain employs TRBV5-1 and TRBJ2-5; D ambiguous. This CDR3 is 16 amino acids long. The V end lost 1 base, the J end lost 2 bases, and 15 bases lay between the germline ends. The V gene's germline CDR1 is SGHRS and CDR2 YFSETQ. The CDR3 spells CASSLQVLGNQETQYF. The CDR3 DNA is TGCGCCAGCAGCTTGCAGGTATTGGGAAATCAAGAGACCCAGTACTTC.

The J gene is TRBJ2-7, the V gene TRBV28; D gene ambiguous. The CDR3 runs 13 residues. Germline CDR1 reads MDHEN; CDR2 reads SYDVKM. V gave up 5 bases and J gave up 5 bases, with 13 bases separating them. The CDR3 reads CASSDPWMDEQYF. The DNA of the CDR3 is TGTGCCAGCAGTGATCCGTGGATGGACGAGCAGTACTTC.